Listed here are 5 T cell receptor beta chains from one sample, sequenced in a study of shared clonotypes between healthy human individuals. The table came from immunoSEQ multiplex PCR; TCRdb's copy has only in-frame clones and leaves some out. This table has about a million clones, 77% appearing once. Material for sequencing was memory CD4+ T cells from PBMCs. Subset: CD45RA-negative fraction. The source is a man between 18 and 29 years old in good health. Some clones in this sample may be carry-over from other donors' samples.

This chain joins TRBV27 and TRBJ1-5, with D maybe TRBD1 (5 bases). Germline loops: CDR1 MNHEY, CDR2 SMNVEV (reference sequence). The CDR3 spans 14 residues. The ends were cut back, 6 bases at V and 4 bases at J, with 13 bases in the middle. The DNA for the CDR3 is TGTGCCAGCAGCCCTTCGGGGGGAAATCAGCCCCAGCATTTT. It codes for CASSPSGGNQPQHF.

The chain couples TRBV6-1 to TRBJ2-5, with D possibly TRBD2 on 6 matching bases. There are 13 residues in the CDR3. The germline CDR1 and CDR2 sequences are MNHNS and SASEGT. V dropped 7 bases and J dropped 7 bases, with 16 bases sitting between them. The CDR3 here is CASTGTGPRTQYF. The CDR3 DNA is TGTGCCAGCACCGGGACTGGCCCCAGGACCCAGTACTTC.

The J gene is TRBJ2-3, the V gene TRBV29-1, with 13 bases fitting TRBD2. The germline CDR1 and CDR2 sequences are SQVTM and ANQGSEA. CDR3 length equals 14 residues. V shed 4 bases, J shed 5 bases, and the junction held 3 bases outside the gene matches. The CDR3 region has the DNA TGCAGCGTTGTTCGGACTAGCGGGGGAGATACGCAGTATTTT. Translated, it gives CSVVRTSGGDTQYF.

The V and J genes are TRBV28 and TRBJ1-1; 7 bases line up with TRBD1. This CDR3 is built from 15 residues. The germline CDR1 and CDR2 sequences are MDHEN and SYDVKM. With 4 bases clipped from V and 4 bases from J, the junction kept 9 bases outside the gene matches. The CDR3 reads CASSSLRAGGTEAFF. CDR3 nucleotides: TGTGCCAGCAGTTCTCTGAGGGCAGGGGGCACTGAAGCTTTCTTT.

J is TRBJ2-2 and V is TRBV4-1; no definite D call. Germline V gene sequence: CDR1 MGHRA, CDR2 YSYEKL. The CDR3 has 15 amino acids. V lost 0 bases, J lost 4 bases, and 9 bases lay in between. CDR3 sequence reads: CASSQDSWATGELFF. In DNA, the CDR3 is TGCGCCAGCAGCCAAGACAGTTGGGCCACCGGGGAGCTGTTTTTT.